The rows below give T cell receptor beta chains drawn from one sample of a study of blood T cells in healthy people across ages. TCRdb fed the 5' RACE reads into MiXCR, producing one record per CDR3 protein. This table holds 1.5 million to 2 million distinct CDR3 sequences, roughly 30% found once. The specimen was blood. Receptors were obtained from a woman in her twenties or thirties in good health. The CDR3 runs from the conserved cysteine through the conserved F or W. The D gene is left open where the match is weak. Clone size is not always given. Where it is, it says once, few, many or a class for expanded clones.

D gene: NA; clone size: NA; CDR3 length: 16; J gene: TRBJ2-1; V gene: TRBV4-1; CDR3 protein: CASSHLLRGPYNEQFF; CDR3 DNA: TGCGCCAGCAGCCATTTACTGAGGGGCCCCTACAATGAGCAGTTCTTC
D gene: TRBD2; clone size: NA; CDR3 length: 16; J gene: TRBJ2-5; V gene: TRBV12-3/TRBV12-4; CDR3 protein: CASSSLAGGPRETQYF; CDR3 DNA: TGTGCCAGCAGTTCATTGGCGGGAGGGCCTCGTGAGACCCAGTACTTC
D gene: TRBD2; clone size: few; CDR3 length: 15; J gene: TRBJ2-1; V gene: TRBV6-2/TRBV6-3; CDR3 protein: CASSPMTSGYNEQFF; CDR3 DNA: TGTGCCAGCAGCCCTATGACTAGCGGGTACAATGAGCAGTTCTTC
D gene: NA; clone size: many; CDR3 length: 14; J gene: TRBJ1-1; V gene: TRBV6-6; CDR3 protein: CASTLGTANTEAFF; CDR3 DNA: TGTGCCAGCACCCTTGGGACGGCGAACACTGAAGCTTTCTTT
D gene: TRBD2; clone size: few; CDR3 length: 15; J gene: TRBJ2-7; V gene: TRBV7-8; CDR3 protein: CAGSPGTSGTYEQYF; CDR3 DNA: TGTGCCGGCAGCCCCGGGACTAGCGGGACCTACGAGCAGTACTTC
D gene: NA; clone size: few; CDR3 length: 13; J gene: TRBJ1-5; V gene: TRBV15; CDR3 protein: CATSRVRGQPQHF; CDR3 DNA: TGTGCCACCAGCAGAGTAAGGGGTCAGCCCCAGCATTTT
D gene: NA; clone size: NA; CDR3 length: 18; J gene: TRBJ2-1; V gene: TRBV27; CDR3 protein: CASSNRVQRSHLNNEQFF; CDR3 DNA: TGTGCCAGCAGTAACCGGGTCCAAAGAAGCCACCTTAACAATGAGCAGTTCTTC
D gene: NA; clone size: few; CDR3 length: 13; J gene: TRBJ2-1; V gene: TRBV5-1; CDR3 protein: CASSLIGIHEQFF; CDR3 DNA: TGCGCCAGCAGCTTGATAGGCATTCATGAGCAGTTCTTC
D gene: TRBD1; clone size: few; CDR3 length: 12; J gene: TRBJ1-2; V gene: TRBV29-1; CDR3 protein: CSGFDRDYGYTF; CDR3 DNA: TGCAGCGGCTTCGACAGGGACTATGGCTACACCTTC
D gene: NA; clone size: few; CDR3 length: 14; J gene: TRBJ1-2; V gene: TRBV20-1; CDR3 protein: CSARDSRKNYGYTF; CDR3 DNA: TGCAGTGCTAGAGATTCCCGGAAGAACTATGGCTACACCTTC
D gene: NA; clone size: many; CDR3 length: 12; J gene: TRBJ2-1; V gene: TRBV10-3; CDR3 protein: CASKAGRHEQFF; CDR3 DNA: TGTGCCTCAAAGGCAGGGAGGCATGAGCAGTTCTTC
D gene: TRBD1; clone size: NA; CDR3 length: 12; J gene: TRBJ2-5; V gene: TRBV10-2; CDR3 protein: CASGTEQETQYF; CDR3 DNA: TGCGCCAGCGGGACAGAACAAGAGACCCAGTACTTC
D gene: NA; clone size: NA; CDR3 length: 11; J gene: TRBJ2-7; V gene: TRBV20-1; CDR3 protein: CSAPLRTEQYF; CDR3 DNA: TGCAGTGCTCCCCTTAGGACCGAGCAGTACTTC
D gene: NA; clone size: NA; CDR3 length: 14; J gene: TRBJ2-2; V gene: TRBV6-5; CDR3 protein: CASSYDPGAGELFF; CDR3 DNA: TGTGCCAGCAGTTACGATCCCGGGGCCGGGGAGCTGTTTTTT
D gene: TRBD2; clone size: NA; CDR3 length: 16; J gene: TRBJ2-3; V gene: TRBV7-6; CDR3 protein: CASSQPSGKTTDTQYF; CDR3 DNA: TGTGCCAGCAGCCAACCTAGCGGGAAGACCACAGATACGCAGTATTTT
D gene: NA; clone size: few; CDR3 length: 13; J gene: TRBJ2-1; V gene: TRBV7-9; CDR3 protein: CASSGSPYNEQFF; CDR3 DNA: TGTGCCAGCAGTGGGTCACCCTACAATGAGCAGTTCTTC
D gene: NA; clone size: few; CDR3 length: 15; J gene: TRBJ1-5; V gene: TRBV5-6; CDR3 protein: CASSSRGGLNQPQHF; CDR3 DNA: TGTGCCAGCAGCTCCCGAGGGGGGCTTAATCAGCCCCAGCATTTT
D gene: NA; clone size: many; CDR3 length: 12; J gene: TRBJ2-5; V gene: TRBV6-2/TRBV6-3; CDR3 protein: CASSRVGETQYF; CDR3 DNA: TGTGCCAGCAGCCGTGTGGGGGAGACCCAGTACTTC
D gene: NA; clone size: NA; CDR3 length: 15; J gene: TRBJ2-1; V gene: TRBV4-1; CDR3 protein: CASSQERGRHNEQFF; CDR3 DNA: TGCGCCAGCAGCCAAGAGCGGGGACGACACAATGAGCAGTTCTTC
D gene: NA; clone size: few; CDR3 length: 13; J gene: TRBJ1-1; V gene: TRBV20-1; CDR3 protein: CSASDFSNTEAFF; CDR3 DNA: TGCAGTGCTAGTGACTTCTCGAACACTGAAGCTTTCTTT
D gene: NA; clone size: NA; CDR3 length: 14; J gene: TRBJ1-1; V gene: TRBV12-3/TRBV12-4; CDR3 protein: CASTLRGLNTEAFF; CDR3 DNA: TGTGCCAGCACCTTGCGGGGTTTGAACACTGAAGCTTTCTTT
D gene: NA; clone size: once; CDR3 length: 15; J gene: TRBJ1-1; V gene: TRBV10-3; CDR3 protein: CAISQTGTGRTEAFF; CDR3 DNA: TGTGCCATCAGTCAGACAGGAACAGGGCGCACTGAAGCTTTCTTT
D gene: TRBD2; clone size: once; CDR3 length: 17; J gene: TRBJ2-1; V gene: TRBV6-6; CDR3 protein: CASSSLQLAGGLNEQFF; CDR3 DNA: TGTGCCAGCAGTTCCCTCCAACTAGCGGGGGGGCTCAATGAGCAGTTCTTC
D gene: TRBD2; clone size: many; CDR3 length: 12; J gene: TRBJ2-5; V gene: TRBV20-1; CDR3 protein: CSARVGGETQYF; CDR3 DNA: TGCAGTGCTAGGGTCGGGGGGGAGACCCAGTACTTC
D gene: TRBD2; clone size: many; CDR3 length: 14; J gene: TRBJ2-1; V gene: TRBV20-1; CDR3 protein: CSVLTGGTYNEQFF; CDR3 DNA: TGCAGTGTGCTTACGGGAGGAACCTACAATGAGCAGTTCTTC
D gene: NA; clone size: few; CDR3 length: 13; J gene: TRBJ1-2; V gene: TRBV29-1; CDR3 protein: CSVTGTQRDGYTF; CDR3 DNA: TGCAGCGTAACCGGGACACAGAGGGATGGCTACACCTTC
D gene: NA; clone size: few; CDR3 length: 15; J gene: TRBJ2-1; V gene: TRBV5-1; CDR3 protein: CASSLYSSSYNEQFF; CDR3 DNA: TGCGCCAGCAGCCTCTACTCGAGCTCCTACAATGAGCAGTTCTTC
D gene: NA; clone size: NA; CDR3 length: 16; J gene: TRBJ2-5; V gene: TRBV20-1; CDR3 protein: CSARDPRLRDQETQYF; CDR3 DNA: TGCAGTGCTAGAGACCCCCGGTTGCGAGACCAAGAGACCCAGTACTTC
D gene: NA; clone size: few; CDR3 length: 13; J gene: TRBJ1-2; V gene: TRBV15; CDR3 protein: CATSGSGRNGYTF; CDR3 DNA: TGTGCCACCAGCGGCAGCGGGAGGAATGGCTACACCTTC
D gene: NA; clone size: NA; CDR3 length: 16; J gene: TRBJ2-1; V gene: TRBV10-3; CDR3 protein: CAISESSYRSYNEQFF; CDR3 DNA: TGTGCCATCAGTGAGAGTTCCTACCGCTCCTACAATGAGCAGTTCTTC
D gene: NA; clone size: NA; CDR3 length: 12; J gene: TRBJ1-1; V gene: TRBV6-1; CDR3 protein: CASVRVGTEAFF; CDR3 DNA: TGTGCCAGCGTGAGGGTGGGCACTGAAGCTTTCTTT
D gene: TRBD2; clone size: NA; CDR3 length: 16; J gene: TRBJ2-7; V gene: TRBV5-6; CDR3 protein: CANSPSWTSGVYEQYF; CDR3 DNA: TGTGCCAACAGCCCAAGCTGGACTAGCGGGGTCTACGAGCAGTACTTC
D gene: NA; clone size: NA; CDR3 length: 15; J gene: TRBJ2-7; V gene: TRBV3-1; CDR3 protein: CASSQNQLSLNEQYF; CDR3 DNA: TGTGCCAGCAGCCAAAATCAACTCTCCTTGAACGAGCAGTACTTC
D gene: TRBD1; clone size: NA; CDR3 length: 15; J gene: TRBJ1-4; V gene: TRBV7-6; CDR3 protein: CASSPDRETNEKLFF; CDR3 DNA: TGTGCCAGCAGCCCCGACAGGGAAACTAATGAAAAACTGTTTTTT
D gene: NA; clone size: NA; CDR3 length: 21; J gene: TRBJ1-1; V gene: TRBV7-3; CDR3 protein: CASSFQPLGWYRAPGNTEAFF; CDR3 DNA: TGTGCCAGCAGCTTTCAGCCCCTCGGATGGTACAGGGCCCCGGGGAACACTGAAGCTTTCTTT
D gene: TRBD2; clone size: NA; CDR3 length: 15; J gene: TRBJ2-3; V gene: TRBV10-2; CDR3 protein: CASSDTSGPTDTQYF; CDR3 DNA: TGCGCCAGCAGTGATACTAGCGGACCTACAGATACGCAGTATTTT
D gene: TRBD1; clone size: few; CDR3 length: 15; J gene: TRBJ1-6; V gene: TRBV27; CDR3 protein: CASSLGTGGRSPLHF; CDR3 DNA: TGTGCCAGCAGTCTCGGGACAGGGGGACGTTCACCCCTCCACTTT
D gene: TRBD2; clone size: few; CDR3 length: 18; J gene: TRBJ2-3; V gene: TRBV7-3; CDR3 protein: CASSLLSLAGADTDTQYF; CDR3 DNA: TGTGCCAGCAGCCTTCTATCTCTAGCGGGGGCCGACACAGATACGCAGTATTTT
D gene: TRBD1; clone size: NA; CDR3 length: 13; J gene: TRBJ2-7; V gene: TRBV20-1; CDR3 protein: CSAAWTGSYEQYF; CDR3 DNA: TGCAGTGCTGCCTGGACAGGATCCTACGAGCAGTACTTC
D gene: NA; clone size: NA; CDR3 length: 13; J gene: TRBJ1-5; V gene: TRBV29-1; CDR3 protein: CSVEENLNQPQHF; CDR3 DNA: TGCAGCGTTGAAGAAAATCTAAATCAGCCCCAGCATTTT
D gene: TRBD1; clone size: NA; CDR3 length: 14; J gene: TRBJ2-3; V gene: TRBV5-5; CDR3 protein: CASSYGQGIDTQYF; CDR3 DNA: TGTGCCAGCAGTTATGGACAGGGAATAGATACGCAGTATTTT
D gene: NA; clone size: NA; CDR3 length: 15; J gene: TRBJ1-6; V gene: TRBV4-1; CDR3 protein: CASSLPRGRNSPLHF; CDR3 DNA: TGCGCCAGCAGCCTGCCTCGGGGGCGGAATTCACCCCTCCACTTT
D gene: NA; clone size: few; CDR3 length: 13; J gene: TRBJ2-7; V gene: TRBV18; CDR3 protein: CASSDRRSYEQYF; CDR3 DNA: TGTGCCAGCTCCGACCGGCGCTCCTACGAGCAGTACTTC
D gene: NA; clone size: once; CDR3 length: 15; J gene: TRBJ1-2; V gene: TRBV30; CDR3 protein: CAWSRWPKSAYGYTF; CDR3 DNA: TGTGCCTGGAGTAGGTGGCCGAAGTCGGCCTATGGCTACACCTTC
D gene: TRBD2; clone size: NA; CDR3 length: 17; J gene: TRBJ2-1; V gene: TRBV15; CDR3 protein: CATTTSGVDSRRVEQFF; CDR3 DNA: TGTGCCACTACGACTAGCGGGGTGGACTCGAGGAGGGTTGAGCAGTTCTTC
D gene: NA; clone size: many; CDR3 length: 12; J gene: TRBJ2-5; V gene: TRBV29-1; CDR3 protein: CSVVDRAETQYF; CDR3 DNA: TGCAGCGTTGTTGATAGGGCAGAGACCCAGTACTTC
D gene: NA; clone size: few; CDR3 length: 17; J gene: TRBJ2-4; V gene: TRBV3-1; CDR3 protein: CASSQERLAETKNIQYF; CDR3 DNA: TGTGCCAGCAGCCAAGAGCGTCTCGCTGAAACCAAAAACATTCAGTACTTC
D gene: TRBD1; clone size: NA; CDR3 length: 13; J gene: TRBJ1-1; V gene: TRBV29-1; CDR3 protein: CSVEQGKVTEAFF; CDR3 DNA: TGCAGCGTCGAACAGGGGAAGGTCACTGAAGCTTTCTTT
D gene: TRBD2; clone size: few; CDR3 length: 14; J gene: TRBJ2-7; V gene: TRBV6-1; CDR3 protein: CASSRSGEVYEQYF; CDR3 DNA: TGTGCCAGCAGTCGAAGCGGGGAAGTGTACGAGCAGTACTTC
D gene: NA; clone size: NA; CDR3 length: 13; J gene: TRBJ1-1; V gene: TRBV5-1; CDR3 protein: CASTWYYGTEAFF; CDR3 DNA: TGCGCCAGCACGTGGTATTACGGCACTGAAGCTTTCTTT
D gene: TRBD2; clone size: NA; CDR3 length: 15; J gene: TRBJ2-5; V gene: TRBV7-3; CDR3 protein: CASSLNAGGQETQYF; CDR3 DNA: TGTGCCAGCAGCTTAAATGCGGGGGGGCAAGAGACCCAGTACTTC
D gene: NA; clone size: NA; CDR3 length: 15; J gene: TRBJ1-5; V gene: TRBV4-2; CDR3 protein: CASSQDKGGNQPQHF; CDR3 DNA: TGTGCCAGCAGCCAAGATAAGGGAGGCAATCAGCCCCAGCATTTT